The 31 T cell receptor beta chains below come from one sample, sequenced in a study of blood T cell repertoires in COVID-19. Data came from immunoSEQ multiplex PCR; TCRdb stores just in-frame clones and leaves some out. The sample carries 200,000 to 300,000 clones, 88% recorded once. The sample comprised peripheral blood. The origin of the receptors is a human donor in a cohort sampled during active COVID-19.

This clone has only a few counts. The chain has TRBV18 and TRBJ2-1; 8 nucleotides align to TRBD2. The CDR3 has 16 residues. The V segment lost 1 base and the J segment 8 bases; nucleotides outside the gene matches: 10. Germline CDR1 KGHSH, CDR2 LQKENI. The CDR3: CASSPRATSVGDEQFF. The CDR3 nucleotides are TGTGCCAGCTCACCACGAGCGACTAGCGTTGGGGATGAGCAGTTCTTC.

The V gene is TRBV4-1, the J gene TRBJ2-7; TRBD1 agrees at 7 bases. Germline-derived CDR1 and CDR2 are MGHRA and YSYEKL. The CDR3 covers 15 residues. V was clipped by 0 bases and J by 4 bases; unmatched bases: 6. The CDR3 protein is CASSQEGQGVYEQYF. DNA of the CDR3: TGCGCCAGCAGCCAAGAAGGGCAGGGGGTATACGAGCAGTACTTC.

The CDR3 is CASSPTQLYEQYF. DNA for the CDR3: TGTGCCAGCTCACCAACACAGCTCTACGAGCAGTACTTC. The chain is built from TRBV18 and TRBJ2-7; no clear D. Germline V CDR1 and CDR2: KGHSH, LQKENI. V shed 2 bases and J shed 3 bases, with 8 bases lying between them. This CDR3 is built from 13 residues.

V gene TRBV9 combines with J gene TRBJ2-3; a possible D gene is TRBD2 (6 bases). Germline V CDR1 and CDR2: SGDLS, YYNGEE. Trimming left V 3 bases short and J 2 bases short, with 16 bases between. The CDR3 contains 16 residues. The CDR3 here is CASSEPGLTNTDTQYF. CDR3 DNA sequence: TGTGCCAGCAGCGAGCCGGGACTCACCAACACAGATACGCAGTATTTT.

The V call is TRBV7-9, the J call TRBJ1-1, with D perhaps TRBD1 (6 bases). Germline CDR1 SEHNR, CDR2 FQNEAQ (reference sequence). V was cut by 1 base and J by 1 base, with 13 bases left in between. This CDR3 contains 16 residues. The CDR3 region has the DNA TGTGCCAGCAGCTTAGAGTACGGCAGGGGGAACACTGAAGCTTTCTTT. This gives the protein CASSLEYGRGNTEAFF.

The J gene is TRBJ1-5, the V gene TRBV19, with a weak D call TRBD1 (5 bases). CDR3 length: 18 residues. Trimming shortened V by 4 bases and J by 0 bases, and 19 bases separated the two germline ends. Germline CDR1 and CDR2: LNHDA and SQIVND (reference sequence). Written as DNA, the CDR3 is TGTGCCAGTAGTAGGCGGGACCCCCAGTGGCATAGCAATCAGCCCCAGCATTTT. This codes for CASSRRDPQWHSNQPQHF.

The chain has TRBV6-2 or TRBV6-3 and TRBJ2-1; a possible D gene is TRBD2 (5 bases). Germline CDR1 reads MNHEY; CDR2 reads SVGEGT. Trimming cost V 4 bases and J 3 bases, with 13 bases left between them. The CDR3 loop spans 15 amino acids. The CDR3 is CASSFLITSYNEQFF. In DNA, the CDR3 is TGTGCCAGCAGTTTCTTGATTACTAGCTACAATGAGCAGTTCTTC.

This chain links TRBV6-5 with TRBJ1-2, with D perhaps matching TRBD1 (6 bases). CDR1 MNHEY and CDR2 SVGAGI come from the germline V gene. Trimming stripped 6 bases from V and 2 bases from J, with 7 bases between. This CDR3 contains 12 residues. The CDR3: CASRQGNYGYTF. The CDR3 nucleotides read TGTGCCAGCAGACAGGGAAACTATGGCTACACCTTC.

The chain joins TRBV12-5 to TRBJ1-1; D not certain. In germline, CDR1 is LGHNT, CDR2 FRNRAP. CDR3 length: 16 residues. V lost 4 bases and J lost 5, with 20 bases in between. The CDR3 coding sequence is TGTGCTAGTGGTTCTGGACGGGAGTGGCGGGAAACTGAAGCTTTCTTT. It specifies CASGSGREWRETEAFF.

This chain connects TRBV3-1 (or the pseudogene TRBV3-2) to TRBJ2-7; possibly TRBD1 for D (5 bases). Per germline, CDR1 LGHDT and CDR2 YNNKEL (reference sequence). CDR3 length: 11 residues. V lost 6 bases, J lost 6 bases, and 9 bases lay in between. CDR3 sequence: CASSEQGEQYF. The DNA of the CDR3 is TGTGCCAGCAGTGAGCAGGGCGAGCAGTACTTC.

V usage is TRBV6-2 or TRBV6-3 and J usage is TRBJ2-7, with 7 positions matching TRBD1. J gave up 1 base and V 5 bases, and 11 bases lay outside the gene matches. The CDR3 extends over 16 amino acids. The germline V gene has CDR1 MNHEY and CDR2 SVGEGT. The CDR3: CASSPGPGQRSYEQYF. As DNA, the CDR3 is TGTGCCAGCAGTCCCGGACCGGGACAGCGATCCTACGAGCAGTACTTC.

This clone was seen a handful of times. The V and J genes are TRBV30 and TRBJ1-1; D is possibly TRBD1 (5 bases). Per the germline V gene, CDR1 is GTSNPN and CDR2 is SVGIG (reference sequence). V was clipped by 1 base and J by 7 bases, with 13 bases between them. The CDR3 consists of 13 residues. The CDR3 is CAWSGGARGEAFF. The CDR3 DNA follows: TGTGCCTGGAGTGGAGGGGCGCGGGGTGAAGCTTTCTTT.

The J gene is TRBJ1-6, the V gene TRBV3-1 (or the pseudogene TRBV3-2); TRBD1 matches at 11 bases. CDR3 length equals 16 residues. The germline gives CDR1 LGHDT, CDR2 YNNKEL (reference sequence). The J segment lost 5 bases and the V segment lost 6 bases, leaving 6 bases of the junction unmatched. The CDR3, as DNA: TGTGCCAGCAGAAGCGGACAGGGGGCGAATAATTCACCCCTCCACTTT. Translating gives CASRSGQGANNSPLHF.

The chain carries TRBV9 and TRBJ2-1; 14 bases are a match to TRBD2. V was pared by 3 bases and J by 2 bases, with 4 bases of the junction left unmatched. The CDR3 totals 17 residues. Germline V gene sequence: CDR1 SGDLS, CDR2 YYNGEE. CDR3 nucleotides: TGTGCCAGCAGCGGGACTAGCGGGGGGTACGCCTACAATGAGCAGTTCTTC. Translating it yields CASSGTSGGYAYNEQFF. The variable domain in full, completed from reference TRBV9 and TRBJ2-1, reads DSGVTQTPKHLITATGQRVTLRCSPRSGDLSVYWYQQSLDQGLQFLIQYYNGEERAKGNILERFSAQQFPDLHSELNLSSLELGDSALYFCASSGTSGGYAYNEQFFGPGTRLTVL.

This clone was counted a single time. The chain has TRBV5-1 and TRBJ2-3; 8 bases agree with TRBD2. The CDR3 sequence is 14 residues long. V lost 4 bases and J lost 4; bases outside the gene matches: 5. Germline V gene data show CDR1 as SGHRS and CDR2 as YFSETQ. The CDR3 loop is CASSTGGVSDTQYF. The CDR3 region has the DNA TGCGCCAGCAGCACGGGAGGGGTTTCAGATACGCAGTATTTT.

The chain carries TRBV27 and TRBJ1-1, with 7 bases that match TRBD1. The trim removed 3 bases at V and 2 bases at J, leaving 3 bases unmatched. This CDR3 has 14 amino acids. Germline V gene sequence: CDR1 MNHEY, CDR2 SMNVEV (reference sequence). The CDR3 protein is CASSFNRGNTEAFF. DNA of the CDR3: TGTGCCAGCAGTTTTAACAGGGGTAACACTGAAGCTTTCTTT.

The CDR3 here is CSVEGFMDSGSYEQYF. As DNA, the CDR3 is TGCAGCGTTGAAGGGTTTATGGACTCCGGGTCCTACGAGCAGTACTTC. The rearrangement uses TRBV29-1 and TRBJ2-7; TRBD2 is a possible D gene (5 bases). Germline V gene lookup returns CDR1 SQVTM and CDR2 ANQGSEA. The CDR3 covers 16 residues. Trimming stripped 1 base from V and 1 base from J, with 17 bases between.

The rearrangement joins TRBV30 to TRBJ1-5, with unresolved D. The V end was cut by 3 bases, the J end by 7 bases, with 16 bases between. The germline gives CDR1 GTSNPN, CDR2 SVGIG (reference sequence). The CDR3 sequence is 14 residues long. This chain's CDR3 is CAWSARGNQQPQHF. The CDR3 DNA reads TGTGCCTGGAGCGCTCGGGGAAATCAGCAGCCCCAGCATTTT.

The genes are TRBV3-1 (or the pseudogene TRBV3-2) and TRBJ2-5; 8 bases align to TRBD2. Germline CDR1 and CDR2: LGHDT and YNNKEL (reference sequence). The length of the CDR3 is 16 residues. V was clipped by 0 bases and J by 2 bases; unmatched bases: 5. CDR3 loop: CASSQDLASGQETQYF. The CDR3, as DNA: TGTGCCAGCAGCCAAGATTTGGCTAGCGGGCAAGAGACCCAGTACTTC.

This clone occurred once. The genes are TRBV7-9 and TRBJ1-1; a weak D match, TRBD1 (5 bases). Germline loops: CDR1 SEHNR, CDR2 FQNEAQ (reference sequence). The CDR3 totals 15 residues. The germline V and J ends were trimmed by 2 bases and 1 base, with 11 bases remaining between them. The CDR3 loop reads CASSLQAGPNTEAFF. DNA of the CDR3: TGTGCCAGCAGCTTACAGGCAGGGCCGAACACTGAAGCTTTCTTT.

This clone was recorded a few times. V usage is TRBV5-3 and J usage is TRBJ1-4; no clear D gene. TRBV5-3 is assigned to the ORF class and has an uncertain function. Trimming shortened V by 5 bases and J by 5 bases, and 13 bases separated the two germline ends. The CDR3 consists of 14 residues. The CDR3 nucleotides read TGTGCCAGAAGGTTTGAGGGTAGAAATGAAAAACTGTTTTTT. Protein product: CARRFEGRNEKLFF.

This chain uses TRBV3-1 (or the pseudogene TRBV3-2) with TRBJ1-1, with TRBD1 matching over 8 bases. J lost 6 bases, V lost 3 bases, and 6 bases had no gene match. Germline-derived CDR1 and CDR2 are LGHDT and YNNKEL (reference sequence). This CDR3 is built from 14 residues. CDR3 amino acids: CASSQAETGAEAFF. The CDR3, as DNA: TGTGCCAGCAGCCAGGCGGAGACAGGGGCTGAAGCTTTCTTT.

J is TRBJ1-3 and V is TRBV6-2 or TRBV6-3, with D maybe TRBD1 (5 bases). This CDR3 is built from 15 residues. Trimming cost V 6 bases and J 0 bases, with 12 bases left between them. From germline, CDR1 is MNHEY and CDR2 SVGEGT. CDR3 sequence: CASSRGAISGNTIYF. The DNA of the CDR3 is TGTGCCAGCAGCCGCGGGGCCATCTCTGGAAACACCATATATTTT.

Turning to this clone: This same CDR3 is encoded by further DNA sequences in the sample. The chain has TRBV12-3 or TRBV12-4 and TRBJ2-7; a possible D gene is TRBD2 (6 bases). This CDR3 region has 13 residues. The V and J ends lost 6 bases and 0 bases respectively, with 9 bases between them. The CDR3 is CASSRDSSYEQYF. The CDR3 DNA follows: TGTGCCAGCAGCCGGGACTCCTCCTACGAGCAGTACTTC.

The rearrangement uses TRBV7-8 and TRBJ1-1, with D possibly TRBD1 on 5 matching bases. CDR1 and CDR2 from the germline V gene are SGHVS and FQNEAQ. The CDR3 sequence is 15 residues long. Trimming stripped 2 bases from V and 5 bases from J, with 15 bases between. The CDR3 region has the DNA TGTGCCAGCAGCTTACTGGCCCCGGGGGAGACTGAAGCTTTCTTT. It translates to CASSLLAPGETEAFF.

The chain has TRBV18 and TRBJ2-7; a weak D match, TRBD1 (6 bases). The CDR3 has 15 amino acids. V gave up 1 base and J gave up 4 bases, with 14 bases separating them. Germline V gene data show CDR1 as KGHSH and CDR2 as LQKENI. The CDR3 region is CASSPLGAPEYEQYF. The CDR3 DNA reads as TGTGCCAGCTCACCACTGGGGGCCCCCGAATACGAGCAGTACTTC.

The chain recombines TRBV6-5 with TRBJ1-1; D is ambiguous. In germline, CDR1 is MNHEY, CDR2 SVGAGI. This CDR3 is built from 12 residues. The ends were cut back, 6 bases at V and 10 bases at J, with 15 bases in the middle. The CDR3 region is CASSSPAGRAFF. CDR3 nucleotides: TGTGCCAGCAGCTCCCCCGCGGGGAGAGCTTTCTTT.

This chain uses TRBV3-1 (or the pseudogene TRBV3-2) with TRBJ2-3; possibly TRBD2 for D (6 bases). V was trimmed by 2 bases and J by 10 bases, leaving 19 bases between them. The CDR3 consists of 15 residues. Germline CDR1 LGHDT, CDR2 YNNKEL (reference sequence). CDR3: CASSQHAGAGSAQYF. The CDR3 coding sequence is TGTGCCAGCAGCCAACACGCTGGGGCGGGGTCGGCGCAGTATTTT.

The rearrangement uses TRBV5-3 and TRBJ2-7; 13 bases match TRBD2. TRBV5-3 is noted as an ORF with a role that remains uncertain. Trimming at V came to 3 bases and at J to 6 bases, leaving 9 bases not matched to a gene. CDR3 length: 16 residues. The CDR3, as DNA: TGTGCCAGAAGCTCAGACCCGACTAGCGGGAGGATCGAGCAGTACTTC. Translated: CARSSDPTSGRIEQYF.

In DNA, the CDR3 is TGTGCCAGCAGCGCCGGGACAGGGCGATCCTACGAGCAGTACTTC. Translated, it gives CASSAGTGRSYEQYF. The chain links TRBV3-1 (or the pseudogene TRBV3-2) to TRBJ2-7, with TRBD1 matching over 9 bases. This CDR3 has 15 residues. The trim removed 5 bases at V and 1 base at J, leaving 6 bases unmatched. Germline loops: CDR1 LGHDT, CDR2 YNNKEL (reference sequence).

The J gene is TRBJ2-4, the V gene TRBV27; D is perhaps TRBD1 (6 bases). From germline, CDR1 is MNHEY and CDR2 SMNVEV (reference sequence). With 10 bases removed from V and 6 bases from J, the gap between germline ends came to 10 bases. The CDR3 totals 11 residues. In DNA form, the CDR3 reads TGTGCCACCCTCAGGGGAAACATTCAGTACTTC. Its translation is CATLRGNIQYF.